The 15 T cell receptor beta chains reported below all come from one sample, sequenced in a study of molecular identifiers for immune sequencing clone quantification. TCRdb itself ran the PCR reads through MiXCR, one entry per CDR3 protein. The table has a few hundred thousand distinct CDR3 sequences, about 23% seen once. Sequenced material: naive CD8+ T cells from blood, with Jurkat cell RNA spiked in. Described subset: FACS-sorted CD8+CD4-CCR7+CD45RA+ naive T cells. These receptors were obtained from a human donor in good health. Some libraries in this study had Jurkat cell RNA spiked in.

This clonotype was detected only a few times. The chain uses TRBV12-3 or TRBV12-4 and TRBJ2-2; D is undetermined. The CDR3 consists of 14 residues. The germline V and J ends were trimmed by 7 bases and 1 base, with 10 bases remaining between them. The CDR3 region is CASTPGVNTGELFF. The DNA of the CDR3 is TGTGCCAGCACCCCCGGCGTGAACACCGGGGAGCTGTTTTTT.

The chain joins TRBV20-1 to TRBJ2-7; 8 bases map to TRBD2. Per the germline V gene, CDR1 is DFQATT and CDR2 is SNEGSKA (reference sequence). Losses at the gene ends were 1 base for V and 3 bases for J; bases not matched to a gene: 14. CDR3 length: 17 amino acids. The CDR3 nucleotides read TGCAGTGCTAGAGTCCCCTCCGGTTACGGGAGGGGCTACGAGCAGTACTTC. Translation: CSARVPSGYGRGYEQYF.

As to this clonotype: Compared with germline, one end of the junction differs, possibly owing to a read error. The V and J genes are TRBV9 and TRBJ2-3; the D is unclear. CDR1 and CDR2 from the germline V gene are SGDLS and YYNGEE. CDR3 length equals 16 residues. CDR3 sequence (DNA): TGTGCCGGCAGCTTGAGTGGCGGAATTCGGACAGATACGCAGTATTTT. Translated: CAGSLSGGIRTDTQYF.

Many counts were recorded for this clonotype. The CDR3 is CASSLDRSTDTQYF. Written as DNA, the CDR3 is TGTGCCAGCAGCTTAGACAGAAGCACAGATACGCAGTATTTT. J is TRBJ2-3 and V is TRBV7-9; no clear D gene. The germline V gene encodes CDR1 SEHNR and CDR2 FQNEAQ (reference sequence). V was trimmed by 1 base and J by 0 bases, leaving 5 bases between them. The CDR3 has 14 amino acids.

A remark on this clonotype: Possible read error: a much larger clone is one base away. The chain's CDR3 is CARSQGGYYEQYF. The CDR3 DNA follows: TGCGCCCGCAGCCAAGGAGGGTACTACGAGCAGTACTTC. V gene TRBV4-1 combines with J gene TRBJ2-7; the D gene is possibly TRBD2 (6 bases). The CDR3 runs 13 residues. CDR1 and CDR2 from the germline V gene are MGHRA and YSYEKL.

This clonotype has ten or more counts. The chain has TRBV7-9 and TRBJ1-1; D might be TRBD1 (5 bases). Trimming left V 1 base short and J 0 bases short, with 15 bases between. Germline loops: CDR1 SEHNR, CDR2 FQNEAQ (reference sequence). The CDR3 loop spans 17 amino acids. The CDR3 is CASSLVLGQNMNTEAFF. The CDR3, as DNA: TGTGCCAGCAGCTTAGTACTGGGGCAGAACATGAACACTGAAGCTTTCTTT.

The chain recombines TRBV12-3 or TRBV12-4 with TRBJ2-1; 12 nucleotides match TRBD1. The trim removed 8 bases at V and 2 bases at J, leaving 19 bases unmatched. The CDR3 is 20 amino acids. The CDR3 is CASRRPGQGASNQAYNEQFF. Written as DNA, the CDR3 is TGTGCCAGCCGCCGCCCGGGACAGGGGGCCTCTAATCAGGCCTACAATGAGCAGTTCTTC.

Of note for this clonotype: Just one base apart from a much larger clone, this may be a read error. The chain couples TRBV4-1 to TRBJ2-7; perhaps TRBD1 as D (5 bases). In germline, CDR1 is MGHRA, CDR2 YSYEKL. The CDR3 covers 15 residues. As DNA, the CDR3 is TGCGCCAGCCGCCAAGAGGCAGGGTTAGGGTACGAGCAGTACTTC. It specifies CASRQEAGLGYEQYF.

This clonotype came up many times. The chain is built from TRBV7-9 and TRBJ1-1; possibly TRBD1 for D (6 bases). The germline gives CDR1 SEHNR, CDR2 FQNEAQ (reference sequence). The CDR3 runs to 15 residues. V dropped 1 base and J dropped 1 base, with 10 bases sitting between them. This chain's CDR3 is CASSLGDIANTEAFF. The CDR3 region has the DNA TGTGCCAGCAGCTTAGGGGACATCGCGAACACTGAAGCTTTCTTT.

This clonotype was seen many times. V gene TRBV7-2 combines with J gene TRBJ1-5; 7 bases are shared with TRBD1. The trim removed 2 bases at V and 0 bases at J, leaving 4 bases unmatched. CDR1 and CDR2 from the germline V gene are SGHTA and FQGNSA. The CDR3 is 16 residues long. The CDR3 protein is CASSLTDRHSNQPQHF. CDR3 sequence (DNA): TGTGCCAGCAGCTTAACGGACAGGCATAGCAATCAGCCCCAGCATTTT.

The chain uses TRBV28 and TRBJ2-3, with 9 bases matching TRBD2. Germline V lookup: CDR1 MDHEN, CDR2 SYDVKM. The CDR3 length is 17 residues. V trimming: 5 bases; J trimming: 5 bases; junction bases outside the gene matches: 14. The CDR3 coding sequence is TGTGCCAGCAGTCTCTACCCCATAGCGGGAGTGGTAGATACGCAGTATTTT. It codes for CASSLYPIAGVVDTQYF.

This clonotype was found many times. The CDR3 sequence is CASSPDRTTYGYTF. The CDR3 region has the DNA TGCGCCAGCAGTCCGGACAGGACGACCTATGGCTACACCTTC. This chain uses TRBV10-2 with TRBJ1-2; 7 bases are shared with TRBD1. This CDR3 spans 14 amino acids. V shed 5 bases, J shed 4 bases, and the junction held 7 bases outside the gene matches. Looked up from germline, CDR1 is WSHSY and CDR2 is SAAADI.

The sample holds many counts of this clonotype. The V and J genes are TRBV20-1 and TRBJ2-7; D possibly corresponds to TRBD1 (7 bases). The CDR3 is 14 residues long. Germline-derived CDR1 and CDR2 are DFQATT and SNEGSKA (reference sequence). Trimming left V 3 bases short and J 2 bases short, with 14 bases between. The CDR3 reads CSARARGVPYEQYF. DNA of the CDR3: TGCAGTGCTAGGGCCAGGGGGGTTCCCTACGAGCAGTACTTC.

As concerns this clonotype: At one end, the junction sequence differs from germline, possibly due to a read error. The chain has TRBV4-3 and TRBJ1-1; TRBD1 matches 8 bases. The germline V gene has CDR1 LGHNA and CDR2 YSLEER. The CDR3 is made up of 17 amino acids. The chain's CDR3 is CASRQGTGGWPNTEAFF. Here the CDR3 DNA reads TGCGCCAGCAGACAAGGGACAGGCGGCTGGCCGAACACTGAAGCTTTCTTT.

The V call is TRBV20-1, the J call TRBJ2-4; D is ambiguous. Germline CDR1 DFQATT, CDR2 SNEGSKA (reference sequence). The germline V and J ends were trimmed by 6 bases and 1 base, with 7 bases remaining between them. The CDR3 is 12 amino acids. CDR3 residues: CSAPLAKNIQYF. The CDR3 nucleotides read TGCAGTGCGCCGTTGGCCAAAAACATTCAGTACTTC.